The 20 T cell receptor beta chains presented below share a single source sample, sequenced in a study of Graves' ophthalmopathy and Graves' hyperthyroidism. RNA transcripts provided the template for amplifying TCR beta CDR3 regions. Scientists carried out first-round RT-PCR using HTBI primers and then a second-round multiplex PCR. From the multiplex PCR reads, TCRdb called clonotypes with MiXCR, one entry per CDR3 protein. The sample has approximately 700,000 distinct CDR3 sequences, 40% seen once; the top ten hold less than 55%. The specimen sequenced was peripheral blood. The receptors stem from an adult man with Graves' ophthalmopathy.

In the case of this clonotype: One junction end disagrees with the germline gene, perhaps due to a read error. The genes are TRBV4-1 and TRBJ2-7; D perhaps matches TRBD2 (6 bases). This CDR3 has 16 residues. Per germline, CDR1 MGHRA and CDR2 YSYEKL. In DNA form, the CDR3 reads TGCGCCAGCGGCCAAGGCGTAGGACTATACTCCTACGAGCAGTACTTC. Its translation: CASGQGVGLYSYEQYF.

This clonotype was counted between two and nine times. The gene calls are TRBV29-1 and TRBJ1-1, with TRBD1 matching 9 bases. Trimming cost V 7 bases and J 4 bases; bases outside gene matches: 10. Germline values: CDR1 SQVTM, CDR2 ANQGSEA. This CDR3 spans 14 amino acids. CDR3 DNA sequence: TGCAGCGGGGAAAAGGGACAGGGTCTCACTGAAGCTTTCTTT. Encoded protein: CSGEKGQGLTEAFF.

The chain recombines TRBV6-2 or TRBV6-3 with TRBJ2-2; weak D call: TRBD2 (5 bases). The CDR3 totals 16 residues. Germline CDR1 reads MNHEY; CDR2 reads SVGEGT. V lost 4 bases and J 6 bases, leaving 18 bases between the germline ends. The DNA of the CDR3 is TGTGCCAGCAGTTGGGGAGATGTGTTGGTGGCCGGGGAGCTGTTTTTT. Its translation is CASSWGDVLVAGELFF.

This clonotype has more than one count but fewer than ten. The chain carries TRBV12-3 or TRBV12-4 and TRBJ2-5; TRBD1 aligns across 8 bases. CDR3 length equals 16 residues. Trimming cost V 2 bases and J 2 bases; bases outside gene matches: 7. CDR3 protein: CASSLLGTGPQETQYF. CDR3 sequence (DNA): TGTGCCAGCAGTTTATTGGGGACAGGACCTCAAGAGACCCAGTACTTC.

This clonotype has a count of ten or more. The chain employs TRBV10-2 and TRBJ1-6; D is possibly TRBD1 (5 bases). This CDR3 has 15 amino acids. Germline V lookup: CDR1 WSHSY, CDR2 SAAADI. V lost 4 bases to trimming and J lost 6 bases, with 13 bases between them. CDR3 coding DNA: TGCGCCAGCAGTGGGTCAACAGGAGTTAATTCACCCCTCCACTTT. Residues: CASSGSTGVNSPLHF.

V and J are TRBV25-1 and TRBJ1-2, with a tentative D call TRBD1 (5 bases). V gave up 9 bases and J gave up 0 bases, with 14 bases separating them. Germline values: CDR1 MGHDK, CDR2 SYGVNS. This CDR3 region has 14 residues. The CDR3: CASGTGRPNYGYTF. Written as DNA, the CDR3 is TGTGCCAGTGGTACGGGACGACCTAACTATGGCTACACCTTC.

The chain has TRBV29-1 and TRBJ2-1, with no clear D. This CDR3 is built from 13 residues. The germline V gene encodes CDR1 SQVTM and CDR2 ANQGSEA. V lost 3 bases and J 7 bases, leaving 13 bases between the germline ends. The DNA for the CDR3 is TGCAGCGTTGACTACCTCCAAGGGAATGAGCAGTTCTTC. This sequence encodes CSVDYLQGNEQFF.

This clonotype appeared many times. V is TRBV20-1 and J is TRBJ2-5; 9 bases map to TRBD2. Germline CDR1 and CDR2: DFQATT and SNEGSKA (reference sequence). The CDR3 is made up of 14 amino acids. Losses at the gene ends were 4 bases for V and 5 bases for J; bases not matched to a gene: 8. The CDR3 loop reads CSATRLADYETQYF. CDR3 in DNA: TGCAGTGCTACGAGACTAGCGGATTACGAGACCCAGTACTTC.

The chain combines TRBV25-1 with TRBJ1-2; TRBD1 matches at 7 bases. With 5 bases clipped from V and 4 bases from J, the junction kept 16 bases outside the gene matches. The CDR3 covers 17 residues. Germline assignment: CDR1 MGHDK and CDR2 SYGVNS. CDR3 DNA sequence: TGTGCCAGCAGTTTAGGTCCGGGACAGTCGTTAGGCTATGGCTACACCTTC. This sequence encodes CASSLGPGQSLGYGYTF.

This clonotype was found a few times. CDR3 nucleotides: TGTGCCAGCAGCCGCGGACTAGCGATCGAGACCCAGTACTTC. It yields the protein CASSRGLAIETQYF. This rearrangement joins TRBV7-9 to TRBJ2-5, with 9 bases aligning to TRBD2. Unmatched junction bases numbered 6, after V lost 5 bases and J lost 5 bases. Germline-derived CDR1 and CDR2 are SEHNR and FQNEAQ (reference sequence). The CDR3 length is 14 residues.

This clonotype was counted only a few times. The chain joins TRBV7-2 to TRBJ2-3; 8 nucleotides line up with TRBD2. Per the germline V gene, CDR1 is SGHTA and CDR2 is FQGNSA. The CDR3 runs to 14 residues. V dropped 10 bases and J dropped 0; count of bases not matched to a gene: 6. The CDR3 sequence: CAITGRGSTDTQYF. The DNA for the CDR3 is TGTGCCATCACCGGGAGGGGGAGCACAGATACGCAGTATTTT.

As for this clonotype: This may arise from a read error, as a much more abundant clone is one base away. The genes are TRBV20-1 and TRBJ1-5; D is possibly TRBD1 (5 bases). This CDR3 spans 13 amino acids. Germline V gene lookup returns CDR1 DFQATT and CDR2 SNEGSKA (reference sequence). V was pared by 5 bases and J by 2 bases, with 10 bases between. For the CDR3, the DNA is TGCAGTGCTTCTGGGGCAGGCAATCAGCCCCAGCATTTT. Protein: CSASGAGNQPQHF.

The genes are TRBV5-1 and TRBJ2-7; 8 bases are shared with TRBD1. The CDR3 totals 14 residues. Germline CDR1 SGHRS, CDR2 YFSETQ. Trimming removed 4 bases from V and 7 bases from J; junction bases left unmatched: 10. The CDR3 spells CASSPGQDGREQYV. Written as DNA, the CDR3 is TGCGCCAGCAGCCCGGGACAGGATGGGCGAGAGCAGTACGTC.

This clonotype turned up a few times. The gene calls are TRBV7-9 and TRBJ1-2; 10 positions match TRBD1. The junction had 11 bases not matched to a gene; V was cut back by 6 bases and J by 4 bases. Per germline, CDR1 SEHNR and CDR2 FQNEAQ (reference sequence). The CDR3 covers 16 residues. This CDR3 is CASSVRDRGTSYGYTF. CDR3 coding DNA: TGTGCCAGCAGTGTCCGGGACAGGGGAACGAGCTATGGCTACACCTTC.

V usage is TRBV5-1 and J usage is TRBJ2-2; 8 nucleotides agree with TRBD2. Germline assignment: CDR1 SGHRS and CDR2 YFSETQ. Trimming removed 7 bases from V and 4 bases from J; junction bases left unmatched: 12. The CDR3 runs to 16 residues. Here the CDR3 DNA reads TGCGCCAGCCGTACGTCCGGGAGGGCGAGCACCGGGGAGCTGTTTTTT. Residues: CASRTSGRASTGELFF.

V gene TRBV25-1 combines with J gene TRBJ2-7; D perhaps matches TRBD1 (5 bases). The CDR3 spans 14 residues. The V gene lost 5 bases and the J gene lost 4 bases, with 15 bases spanning the gap. Germline V gives CDR1 MGHDK, CDR2 SYGVNS. The CDR3 DNA is TGTGCCAGCAGTTTACCCCAGGGAAGATACGAGCAGTACTTC. Residues: CASSLPQGRYEQYF.

A single count supports this clonotype. J is TRBJ1-1 and V is TRBV9; D unresolved. Germline V lookup: CDR1 SGDLS, CDR2 YYNGEE. The V gene lost 4 bases and the J gene lost 1 base, with 14 bases spanning the gap. This CDR3 spans 15 amino acids. The chain's CDR3 is CASSQEFSGNTEAFF. The DNA of the CDR3 is TGTGCCAGCAGCCAAGAATTCTCAGGGAACACTGAAGCTTTCTTT.

The chain links TRBV2 to TRBJ2-7; possibly TRBD2 for D (7 bases). The germline V gene has CDR1 SNHLY and CDR2 FYNNEI. The CDR3 is 16 amino acids. V lost 6 bases and J lost 0, with 18 bases in between. CDR3 nucleotide sequence: TGTGCCAGCAGCCAAGATCGGGGGGCAAGCTCCTACGAGCAGTACTTC. It specifies CASSQDRGASSYEQYF.

This clonotype was recorded at least ten times. The rearrangement joins TRBV24-1 to TRBJ1-6; D is undetermined. V lost 4 bases to trimming and J lost 8 bases, with 14 bases between them. This CDR3 contains 15 residues. CDR1 and CDR2 from the germline V gene are KGHDR and SFDVKD. CDR3 region: CATSDGNPGYSPLHF. As DNA, the CDR3 is TGTGCCACCAGTGACGGAAATCCCGGGTATTCACCCCTCCACTTT.

The chain employs TRBV11-2 and TRBJ1-5, with TRBD1 matching 9 bases. The trim removed 5 bases at V and 2 bases at J, leaving 16 bases unmatched. Germline CDR1 reads SGHAT; CDR2 reads FQNNGV. The CDR3 length is 19 residues. CDR3 sequence (DNA): TGTGCCAGCAGCCCGAGCCGATGGACAGGGGACGTCGGCAATCAGCCCCAGCATTTT. This translates into CASSPSRWTGDVGNQPQHF.